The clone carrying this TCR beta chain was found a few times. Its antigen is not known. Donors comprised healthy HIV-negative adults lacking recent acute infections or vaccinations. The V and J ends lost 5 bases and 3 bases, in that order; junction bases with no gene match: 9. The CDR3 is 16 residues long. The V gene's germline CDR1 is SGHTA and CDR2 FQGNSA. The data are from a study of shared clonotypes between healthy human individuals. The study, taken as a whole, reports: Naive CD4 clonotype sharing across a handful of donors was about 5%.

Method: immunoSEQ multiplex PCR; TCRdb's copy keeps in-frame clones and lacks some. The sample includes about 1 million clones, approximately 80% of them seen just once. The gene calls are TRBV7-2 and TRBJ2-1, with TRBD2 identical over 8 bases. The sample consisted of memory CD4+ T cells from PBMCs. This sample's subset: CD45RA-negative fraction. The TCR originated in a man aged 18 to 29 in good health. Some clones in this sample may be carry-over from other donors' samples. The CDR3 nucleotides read TGTGCCAGCAGCCCGGAAGGTAGCGGGGTCTACAATGAGCAGTTCTTC. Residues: CASSPEGSGVYNEQFF.